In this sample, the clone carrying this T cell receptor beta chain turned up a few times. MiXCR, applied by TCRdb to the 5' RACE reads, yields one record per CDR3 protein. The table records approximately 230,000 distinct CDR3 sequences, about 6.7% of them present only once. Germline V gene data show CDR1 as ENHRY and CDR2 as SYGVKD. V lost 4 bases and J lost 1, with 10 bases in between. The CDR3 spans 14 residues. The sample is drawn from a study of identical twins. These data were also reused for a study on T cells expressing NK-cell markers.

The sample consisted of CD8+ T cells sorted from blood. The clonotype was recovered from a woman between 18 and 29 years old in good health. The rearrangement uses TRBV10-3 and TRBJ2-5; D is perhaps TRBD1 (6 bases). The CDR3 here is CAISAGTLQETQYF. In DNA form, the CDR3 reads TGTGCCATCAGTGCCGGGACACTCCAAGAGACCCAGTACTTC.